Each of the 12 T cell receptor beta chains below was sequenced from the same sample in a study of long-term antiretroviral therapy in people with HIV. At survey level, the immunoSEQ assay was run in its v3.0 version. Assay: immunoSEQ multiplex PCR; the TCRdb copy retains only in-frame clones and omits some. The data hold tens of thousands of clones, with around three quarters observed a single time. This sample comprised unsorted PBMCs, obtained 0.3 years after starting antiretroviral therapy. Source of these receptors: a man aged 35-49 years with HIV.

In its sample, this clone was seen a few times. J is TRBJ2-2 and V is TRBV7-9; D is possibly TRBD2 (5 bases). The CDR3 runs to 14 residues. V was clipped by 5 bases and J by 7 bases, with 14 bases between them. Germline V lookup: CDR1 SEHNR, CDR2 FQNEAQ (reference sequence). The CDR3 DNA sequence: TGTGCCAGCAGCCCGGTAGAAGCGGTCGGGGAGCTGTTTTTT. This encodes CASSPVEAVGELFF.

The table lists this clone with a count of one. This rearrangement joins TRBV10-1 to TRBJ1-1; TRBD1 matches 8 bases. Germline loops: CDR1 WNHNN, CDR2 SYGVQD (reference sequence). V dropped 3 bases and J dropped 4; count of bases not matched to a gene: 10. This CDR3 has 16 residues. The CDR3 is CASSDAQTGAVTEAFF. The CDR3 bases are TGCGCCAGCAGTGATGCCCAGACAGGGGCGGTCACTGAAGCTTTCTTT.

The rearrangement links TRBV5-4 to TRBJ1-1; perhaps TRBD1 as D (5 bases). V dropped 1 base and J dropped 4 bases, with 8 bases sitting between them. Germline CDR1 SGHNT, CDR2 YYREEE (reference sequence). CDR3 length equals 13 residues. The CDR3 spells CASSLRGGTEAFF. In nucleotides, the CDR3 is TGTGCCAGCAGCTTGAGGGGAGGCACTGAAGCTTTCTTT. Filled out from reference TRBV5-4 and TRBJ1-1, the complete variable domain reads ETGVTQSPTHLIKTRGQQVTLRCSSQSGHNTVSWYQQALGQGPQFIFQYYREEENGRGNFPPRFSGLQFPNYSSELNVNALELDDSALYLCASSLRGGTEAFFGQGTRLTVV.

The chain recombines TRBV13 with TRBJ2-3; D is ambiguous. The CDR3 has 13 residues. V lost 5 bases and J 9 bases, leaving 15 bases between the germline ends. The V gene's germline CDR1 is PRHDT and CDR2 FYEKMQ (reference sequence). The CDR3 DNA sequence: TGTGCCAGCAGCCCCCCCGGGCCACAAACGCAGTATTTT. The encoded protein is CASSPPGPQTQYF.

V usage is TRBV6-5 and J usage is TRBJ2-1; D ambiguous. This CDR3 comprises 11 residues. V was pared by 6 bases and J by 10 bases, with 10 bases between. From germline, CDR1 is MNHEY and CDR2 SVGAGI. The CDR3 DNA sequence: TGTGCCAGCAGCACAACCACCGAGCAGTTCTTC. Translating it yields CASSTTTEQFF.

The chain has TRBV5-1 and TRBJ2-3; D remains ambiguous. This CDR3 has 15 amino acids. CDR1 and CDR2 (germline): SGHRS, YFSETQ. V lost 0 bases, J lost 5 bases, and 13 bases lay in between. This CDR3 is CASSLGALKGDTQYF. The CDR3 region has the DNA TGCGCCAGCAGCTTGGGGGCGCTTAAGGGAGATACGCAGTATTTT.

This clone appeared a single time. CDR3 bases: TGCGCCAGCAGCCAAGAGATTTGGAGAGGAACTAATGAAAAACTGTTTTTT. Its translation: CASSQEIWRGTNEKLFF. The V call is TRBV4-3, the J call TRBJ1-4; D not certain. Germline assignment: CDR1 LGHNA and CDR2 YSLEER. Trimming stripped 0 bases from V and 1 base from J, with 12 bases between. This CDR3 has 17 residues.

This chain uses TRBV7-6 with TRBJ2-7; TRBD2 matches 10 bases. The ends lost 4 bases at V and 2 bases at J; junction bases unmatched: 14. The CDR3 runs 18 residues. Germline CDR1 is SGHVS and CDR2 is FNYEAQ. The CDR3 is CASSSSRAGGPDPYEQYF. The DNA of the CDR3 is TGTGCCAGCAGCTCGTCAAGAGCGGGAGGGCCAGATCCCTACGAGCAGTACTTC.

This clone was recorded only once. J is TRBJ1-2 and V is TRBV7-9, with D perhaps matching TRBD1 (5 bases). CDR3 length equals 13 residues. Between the trimmed V and J ends, which lost 2 bases and 6 bases, there was a span of 10 bases. Germline V gives CDR1 SEHNR, CDR2 FQNEAQ (reference sequence). The CDR3 reads CASSLRGRDGYTF. The CDR3 nucleotides are TGTGCCAGCAGCTTAAGGGGCAGGGATGGCTACACCTTC.

The chain links TRBV10-3 to TRBJ1-3, with TRBD1 matching over 8 bases. Germline CDR1 and CDR2: ENHRY and SYGVKD. The CDR3 has 16 residues. V trimming: 5 bases; J trimming: 2 bases; junction bases outside the gene matches: 8. CDR3 coding DNA: TGTGCCATCAGTAGGACAGGGCAAAGGACTGGAAACACCATATATTTT. Protein sequence: CAISRTGQRTGNTIYF.

This sequence joins TRBV29-1 and TRBJ2-1; 10 positions match TRBD2. The V gene end was trimmed by 7 bases and the J gene end by 0 bases; junction bases not matched to a gene: 6. The CDR3 loop spans 15 amino acids. CDR1 SQVTM and CDR2 ANQGSEA come from the germline V gene. The CDR3 region has the DNA TGCAGCGCCCCGGGACTAGCGAACTCCTACAATGAGCAGTTCTTC. This encodes CSAPGLANSYNEQFF.

CDR3 DNA: TGTGCCAGCAGCCAAGATCACTCACCTGGGGGTGGAAAACTGTTTTTT. Protein product: CASSQDHSPGGGKLFF. This chain connects TRBV4-2 to TRBJ1-4; possible D gene TRBD1, 5 bases. Germline CDR1 and CDR2: LGHNA and YNFKEQ. The CDR3 totals 16 residues. V dropped 0 bases and J dropped 10 bases, with 18 bases sitting between them.